A selection of T cell receptor beta chains follows, all from one sample in a study of T cell changes during pregnancy in multiple sclerosis. Generated by immunoSEQ multiplex PCR, the TCRdb table keeps only in-frame clones and is missing some. The sample lists about 51,000 clones, approximately 93% occurring once. The sequences come from peripheral blood, collected in the second trimester of pregnancy. The receptors were sampled from a female donor with multiple sclerosis, enrolled in a pregnancy study. Both conserved end residues are part of each CDR3. The D gene is left open where the match is weak. A row's size may be missing; if present it is once, few, many or a size class.

TRBJ2-5	NA	NA	TRBV5-1	CASSLRSWGVETQYF	TGCGCCAGCAGCTTGAGAAGTTGGGGAGTCGAGACCCAGTACTTC
TRBJ2-4	TRBD2	NA	TRBV7-9	CASSTRLAGGELAKNIQYF	TGTGCCAGCAGCACCAGACTAGCGGGAGGGGAGCTAGCCAAAAACATTCAGTACTTC
TRBJ2-7	NA	NA	TRBV5-6	CASSHSGRGEQYF	TGTGCCAGCAGCCACTCAGGGAGGGGGGAGCAGTACTTC
TRBJ1-1	TRBD1	NA	TRBV29-1	CSVVLIRGTGDTEAFF	TGCAGCGTTGTCTTAATTCGGGGGACAGGGGACACTGAAGCTTTCTTT
TRBJ1-3	NA	NA	TRBV27	CASRSLSSGNTIYF	TGTGCCAGCCGTAGCCTAAGCTCTGGAAACACCATATATTTT
TRBJ1-3	NA	NA	TRBV19	CASSITGLSGNTIYF	TGTGCCAGTAGTATCACAGGGCTCTCTGGAAACACCATATATTTT
TRBJ1-2	NA	NA	TRBV5-1	CASSPGTEDGYTF	TGCGCCAGCAGCCCGGGCACGGAGGATGGCTACACCTTC
TRBJ1-4	NA	NA	TRBV4-3	CASSQGMQVVNEKLFF	TGCGCCAGCAGCCAAGGGATGCAGGTTGTTAATGAAAAACTGTTTTTT
TRBJ1-5	NA	NA	TRBV29-1	CSSDIRILSPYSNQPQHF	TGCAGCTCCGACATCAGGATTTTGAGCCCTTATAGCAATCAGCCCCAGCATTTT
TRBJ2-6	NA	NA	TRBV16	CASSPLALSGANVLTF	TGTGCCAGCAGCCCGCTGGCTCTCTCTGGGGCCAACGTCCTGACTTTC
TRBJ2-1	NA	NA	TRBV11-2	CASSLDWAGNNEQFF	TGTGCCAGCAGCTTAGATTGGGCGGGGAACAATGAGCAGTTCTTC
TRBJ2-5	TRBD2	NA	TRBV7-3	CASSVTSGQETQYF	TGTGCCAGCAGCGTCACTAGCGGCCAAGAGACCCAGTACTTC
TRBJ2-7	TRBD2	NA	TRBV6-5	CASSSTGTSSYEQYF	TGTGCCAGCAGTTCCACCGGGACTAGCTCCTACGAGCAGTACTTC
TRBJ2-4	TRBD1	NA	TRBV4-2	CASSPRQGADIQYF	TGTGCCAGCAGCCCTAGACAGGGGGCTGACATTCAGTACTTC
TRBJ2-1	NA	once	TRBV7-3	CASSLSSGSSNEQFF	TGTGCCAGCAGCTTAAGTTCCGGGAGCTCAAATGAGCAGTTCTTC
TRBJ2-7	TRBD1	NA	TRBV30	CAFTPRRGGTYEQYF	TGTGCCTTCACGCCCCGGCGAGGGGGCACCTACGAGCAGTACTTC
TRBJ1-1	NA	NA	TRBV7-9	CASSLGQYEAFF	TGTGCCAGCAGCTTAGGACAGTATGAAGCTTTCTTT
TRBJ2-2	TRBD1	NA	TRBV6-5	CASTEDRGKTGELFF	TGTGCCAGCACCGAAGACAGGGGAAAGACCGGGGAGCTGTTTTTT
TRBJ1-2	TRBD1	NA	TRBV6-4	CASSPGQGVDGYAF	TGTGCCAGCAGTCCCGGACAGGGCGTCGATGGCTACGCCTTC
TRBJ2-1	TRBD2	NA	TRBV5-1	CASSSRGVTYNEQFF	TGCGCCAGCAGCTCTCGGGGGGTAACCTACAATGAGCAGTTCTTC
TRBJ2-3	TRBD2	NA	TRBV28	CASSLSSGRAQYF	TGTGCCAGCAGTTTATCGAGCGGGAGAGCGCAGTATTTT
TRBJ1-5	TRBD1	few	TRBV6-1	CASSEGQGGGQPQHF	TGTGCCAGCAGTGAGGGGCAGGGGGGCGGTCAGCCCCAGCATTTT
TRBJ2-7	TRBD2	NA	TRBV10-3	CAISSGLTSGTYEQYF	TGTGCCATCTCATCCGGGCTGACTAGCGGGACATACGAGCAGTACTTC
TRBJ2-1	NA	NA	TRBV5-4	CASSWGGGYNEQFF	TGTGCCAGCAGCTGGGGAGGAGGTTACAATGAGCAGTTCTTC
TRBJ2-3	NA	NA	TRBV19	CASSIVGGSTDTQYF	TGTGCCAGTAGTATAGTCGGCGGGAGCACAGATACGCAGTATTTT
TRBJ2-7	TRBD2	NA	TRBV18	CASSSGLVPYEQYF	TGTGCCAGCTCATCGGGACTAGTCCCCTACGAGCAGTACTTC
TRBJ2-7	TRBD1	NA	TRBV7-9	CASSLARDRGHEQYF	TGTGCCAGCAGCTTAGCCCGGGACAGGGGACACGAGCAGTACTTC
TRBJ2-7	NA	NA	TRBV14	CASSQANSYEQYF	TGTGCCAGCAGCCAAGCTAACAGCTACGAGCAGTACTTC
TRBJ2-5	NA	NA	TRBV25-1	CASSDPKETQYF	TGTGCCAGCAGTGACCCAAAAGAGACCCAGTACTTC
TRBJ1-2	TRBD1	NA	TRBV11-3	CASSFAGTGFANYGYTF	TGTGCCAGCAGCTTCGCCGGGACAGGTTTTGCTAACTATGGCTACACCTTC
TRBJ2-4	TRBD2	once	TRBV14	CASSQGLAGFAENIQYF	TGTGCCAGCAGCCAGGGACTAGCGGGATTTGCTGAAAACATTCAGTACTTC
TRBJ2-1	TRBD2	NA	TRBV6-5	CASSSSGGNYNEQFF	TGTGCCAGCAGCTCAAGCGGGGGAAACTACAATGAGCAGTTCTTC
TRBJ2-7	NA	NA	TRBV6-6	CASSPPMSYEQYF	TGTGCCAGCAGTCCCCCAATGAGTTACGAGCAGTACTTC
TRBJ2-5	TRBD2	once	TRBV28	CASSPWTSVDETQYF	TGTGCCAGCAGCCCCTGGACTAGTGTCGATGAGACCCAGTACTTC
TRBJ1-2	TRBD1	NA	TRBV28	CASRGVQGGYGYTF	TGTGCCAGCAGAGGAGTCCAGGGGGGCTATGGCTACACCTTC
TRBJ2-3	TRBD2	NA	TRBV6-4	CASSDLAGGTDTQYF	TGTGCCAGCAGTGACTTAGCGGGAGGCACAGATACGCAGTATTTT
TRBJ2-1	TRBD2	NA	TRBV5-1	CASSLEGLAGVGNEQFF	TGCGCCAGCAGCTTGGAGGGACTAGCGGGAGTGGGGAATGAGCAGTTCTTC
TRBJ1-1	NA	NA	TRBV7-3	CASSPRDISTEAFF	TGTGCCAGCAGCCCCCGGGACATAAGCACTGAAGCTTTCTTT
TRBJ1-1	TRBD1	NA	TRBV6-1	CASSGKAGGSGEAFF	TGTGCCAGCAGCGGAAAGGCAGGGGGTTCGGGTGAAGCTTTCTTT